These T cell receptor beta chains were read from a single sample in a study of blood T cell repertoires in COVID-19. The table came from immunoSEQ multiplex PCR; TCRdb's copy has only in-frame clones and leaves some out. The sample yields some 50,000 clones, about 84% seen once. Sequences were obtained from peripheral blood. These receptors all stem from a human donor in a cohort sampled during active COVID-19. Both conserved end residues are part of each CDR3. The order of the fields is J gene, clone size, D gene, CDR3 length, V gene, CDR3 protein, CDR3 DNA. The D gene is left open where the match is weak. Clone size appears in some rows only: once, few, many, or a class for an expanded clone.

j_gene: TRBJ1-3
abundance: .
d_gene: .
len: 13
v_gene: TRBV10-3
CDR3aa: CAIVEGGGNTIYF
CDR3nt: TGTGCCATCGTCGAGGGCGGTGGAAACACCATATATTTT

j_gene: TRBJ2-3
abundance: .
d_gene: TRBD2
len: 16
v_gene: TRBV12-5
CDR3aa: CASGLGTSGPTDTQYF
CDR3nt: TGTGCTAGTGGTTTGGGGACTAGCGGGCCCACAGATACGCAGTATTTT

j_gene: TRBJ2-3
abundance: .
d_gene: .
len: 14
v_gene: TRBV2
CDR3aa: CASREDPAADTQYF
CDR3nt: TGTGCCAGCAGGGAGGACCCCGCGGCAGATACGCAGTATTTT

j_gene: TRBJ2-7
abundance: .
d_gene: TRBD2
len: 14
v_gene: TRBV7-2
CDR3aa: CASSPLAGGYEQYF
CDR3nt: TGTGCCAGCAGTCCCCTCGCGGGGGGCTACGAGCAGTACTTC

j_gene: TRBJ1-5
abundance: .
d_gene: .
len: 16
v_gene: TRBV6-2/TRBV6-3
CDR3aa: CASSYTSGERNQPQHF
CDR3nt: TGTGCCAGCAGTTACACCTCAGGGGAAAGAAATCAGCCCCAGCATTTT

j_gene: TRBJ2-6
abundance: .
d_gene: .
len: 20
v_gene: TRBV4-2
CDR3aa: CASSQEGKGTPLSGANVLTF
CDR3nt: TGTGCCAGCAGCCAAGAAGGAAAAGGGACACCTCTCTCTGGGGCCAACGTCCTGACTTTC

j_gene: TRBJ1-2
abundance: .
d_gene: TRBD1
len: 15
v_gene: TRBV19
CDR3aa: CASSTGTGIAYGYTF
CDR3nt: TGTGCCAGTAGTACCGGGACAGGGATAGCGTATGGCTACACCTTC

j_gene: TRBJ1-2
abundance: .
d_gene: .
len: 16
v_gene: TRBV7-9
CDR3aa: CASSSPTREPNYGYTF
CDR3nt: TGTGCCAGCAGCTCCCCTACCCGGGAACCTAACTATGGCTACACCTTC

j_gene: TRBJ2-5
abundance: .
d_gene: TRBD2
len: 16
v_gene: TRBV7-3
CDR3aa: CASSPRGGGGQETQYF
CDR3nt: TGTGCCAGCAGCCCCCGGGGGGGCGGGGGACAAGAGACCCAGTACTTC

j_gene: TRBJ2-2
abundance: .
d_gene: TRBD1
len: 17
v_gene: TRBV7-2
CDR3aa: CASSLRQGGPNTGELFF
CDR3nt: TGTGCCAGCAGCCTACGACAGGGTGGGCCGAACACCGGGGAGCTGTTTTTT

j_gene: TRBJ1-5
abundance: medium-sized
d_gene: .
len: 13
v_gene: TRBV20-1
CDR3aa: CSASRGGNQPQHF
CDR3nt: TGCAGTGCTAGTCGAGGAGGGAATCAGCCCCAGCATTTT

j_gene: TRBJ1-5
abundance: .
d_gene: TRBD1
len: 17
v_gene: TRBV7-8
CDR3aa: CASSSRIDRVGYQPQHF
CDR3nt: TGTGCCAGCAGCTCGCGAATAGACAGGGTTGGGTATCAGCCCCAGCATTTT

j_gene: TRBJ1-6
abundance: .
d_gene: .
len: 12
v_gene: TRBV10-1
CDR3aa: CASSSGSGNLHF
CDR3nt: TGCGCCAGCAGTTCCGGGAGTGGTAACCTCCACTTT

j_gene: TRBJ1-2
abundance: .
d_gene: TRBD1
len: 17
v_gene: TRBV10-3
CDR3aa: CAISDPTGTGVDYGYTF
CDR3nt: TGTGCCATCAGTGACCCTACCGGGACAGGGGTGGACTATGGCTACACCTTC

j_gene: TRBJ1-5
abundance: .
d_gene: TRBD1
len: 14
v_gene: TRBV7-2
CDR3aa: CASSTGQPNQPQHF
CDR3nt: TGTGCCAGCAGCACGGGACAGCCCAATCAGCCCCAGCATTTT

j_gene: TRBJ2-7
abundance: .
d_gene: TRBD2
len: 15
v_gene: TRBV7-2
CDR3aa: CASSFGLAGGYEQYF
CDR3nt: TGTGCCAGCAGCTTTGGGCTAGCGGGAGGTTACGAGCAGTACTTC

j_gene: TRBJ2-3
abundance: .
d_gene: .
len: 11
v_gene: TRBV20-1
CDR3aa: CSARGGDTQYF
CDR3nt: TGCAGTGCTAGGGGGGGAGATACGCAGTATTTT

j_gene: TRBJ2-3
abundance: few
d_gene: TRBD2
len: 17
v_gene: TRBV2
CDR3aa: CASSQGTSGRALDTQYF
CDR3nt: TGTGCCAGCAGTCAAGGGACTAGCGGGAGGGCCTTAGATACGCAGTATTTT

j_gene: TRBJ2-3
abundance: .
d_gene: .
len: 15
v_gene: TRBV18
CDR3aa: CASSLQTGNTDTQYF
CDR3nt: TGTGCCAGCTCCCTCCAAACGGGAAACACAGATACGCAGTATTTT

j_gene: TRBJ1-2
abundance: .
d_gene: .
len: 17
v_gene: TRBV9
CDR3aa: CASSVGSGVAMGYGYTF
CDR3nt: TGTGCCAGCAGCGTAGGCTCAGGGGTGGCTATGGGCTATGGCTACACCTTC

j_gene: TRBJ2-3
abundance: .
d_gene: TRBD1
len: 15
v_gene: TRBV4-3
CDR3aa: CASSLTGTGSDAQYF
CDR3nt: TGCGCCAGCAGCCTCACCGGGACAGGGTCTGATGCGCAGTATTTT

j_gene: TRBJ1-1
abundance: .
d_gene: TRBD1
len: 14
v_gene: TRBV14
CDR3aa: CASRDRARSTEAFF
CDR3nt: TGTGCCAGTAGGGACAGGGCGAGATCCACTGAAGCTTTCTTT

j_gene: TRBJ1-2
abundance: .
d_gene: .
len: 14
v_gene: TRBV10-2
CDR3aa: CASNPGVTQPGYTF
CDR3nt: TGCGCCAGCAACCCCGGGGTGACTCAGCCTGGCTACACCTTC

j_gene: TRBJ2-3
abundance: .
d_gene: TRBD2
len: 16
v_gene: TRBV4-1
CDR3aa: CASSLLAGGSADTQYF
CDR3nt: TGCGCCAGCAGCTTATTAGCGGGAGGTTCGGCAGATACGCAGTATTTT

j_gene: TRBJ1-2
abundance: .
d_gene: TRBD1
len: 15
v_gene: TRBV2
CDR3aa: CASTQSMTGRFGYTF
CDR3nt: TGTGCCAGCACTCAAAGCATGACAGGGAGGTTTGGCTACACCTTC

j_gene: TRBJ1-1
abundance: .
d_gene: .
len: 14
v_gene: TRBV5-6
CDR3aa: CASSFRGGYTEAFF
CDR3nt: TGTGCCAGCAGCTTTCGAGGGGGTTACACTGAAGCTTTCTTT

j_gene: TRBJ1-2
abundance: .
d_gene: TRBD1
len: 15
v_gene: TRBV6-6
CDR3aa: CASSLFLTGGSGYTF
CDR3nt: TGTGCCAGCAGTTTATTTCTGACAGGGGGCTCTGGCTACACCTTC

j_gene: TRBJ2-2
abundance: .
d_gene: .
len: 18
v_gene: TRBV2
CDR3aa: CASIPLLRTPSDTGELFF
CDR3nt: TGTGCCAGCATCCCCCTTCTGCGGACACCCTCAGACACCGGGGAGCTGTTTTTT

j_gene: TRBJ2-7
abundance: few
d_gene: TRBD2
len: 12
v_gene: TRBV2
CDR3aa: CASSTSGYEQYF
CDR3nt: TGTGCCAGCAGTACTAGCGGATACGAGCAGTACTTC

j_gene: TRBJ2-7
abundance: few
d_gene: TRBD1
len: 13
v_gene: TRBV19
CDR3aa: CASSIQGEYEQYF
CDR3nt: TGTGCCAGTAGTATCCAGGGGGAGTACGAGCAGTACTTC

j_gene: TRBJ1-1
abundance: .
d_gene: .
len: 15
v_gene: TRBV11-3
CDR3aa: CASSSGAGRNTEAFF
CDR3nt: TGTGCCAGCAGCTCGGGAGCCGGGAGAAACACTGAAGCTTTCTTT

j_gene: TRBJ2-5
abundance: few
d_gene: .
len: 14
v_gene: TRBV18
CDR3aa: CASSPPAESPTQYF
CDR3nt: TGTGCCAGCTCACCACCGGCAGAATCTCCGACCCAGTACTTC

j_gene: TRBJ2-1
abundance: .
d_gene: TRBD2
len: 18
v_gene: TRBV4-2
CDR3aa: CASSLGTSGRPLYNEQFF
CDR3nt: TGTGCCAGCAGCCTCGGGACTAGCGGGAGGCCCCTCTACAATGAGCAGTTCTTC

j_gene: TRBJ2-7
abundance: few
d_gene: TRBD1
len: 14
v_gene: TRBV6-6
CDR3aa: CASSQNQGAYEQYF
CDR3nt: TGTGCCAGCAGCCAGAATCAGGGGGCTTACGAGCAGTACTTC

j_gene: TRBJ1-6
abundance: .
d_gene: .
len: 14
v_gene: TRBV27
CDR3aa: CASSLLSPNSPLHF
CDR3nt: TGTGCCAGCAGTTTATTAAGCCCTAATTCACCCCTCCACTTT